A selection of T cell receptor beta chains follows, all from one sample in a study of T cell clonotyping in hematopoietic cell transplantation. Here immunoSEQ multiplex PCR was the method, and the copy in TCRdb shows in-frame clones only, minus some. The sample has 6,500 to 7,500 clones, 88% seen once. Sequences were derived from peripheral blood mononuclear cells, sampled before stem cell transplant. These receptors came from a man between 60 and 75 years old with acute myeloid leukemia. Some clones in this sample may be carry-over from other donors' samples. The CDR3 runs from the conserved cysteine through the conserved F or W. A D gene is named only where the DNA matches it firmly. A clone size is listed for some rows: how often the clone was seen (once, few, many), or a class if it is expanded.

CDR3: CASRAREVLFF
DNA: TGCGCCAGCAGGGCAAGGGAGGTGCTGTTTTTT
V: TRBV4-1
D: NA
J: TRBJ2-2
size: NA

CDR3: CASSGASWSGAYEQYF
DNA: TGTGCCAGCAGTGGCGCCTCCTGGTCGGGAGCCTACGAGCAGTACTTC
V: TRBV2
D: NA
J: TRBJ2-7
size: once

CDR3: CASSENPGNYGYTF
DNA: TGTGCCAGCAGTGAAAACCCGGGAAACTATGGCTACACCTTC
V: TRBV6-1
D: NA
J: TRBJ1-2
size: NA

CDR3: CASSQDPGHEQYF
DNA: TGCGCCAGCAGCCAAGATCCCGGGCACGAGCAGTACTTC
V: TRBV4-1
D: NA
J: TRBJ2-7
size: NA

CDR3: CASSLGANYGYTF
DNA: TGTGCCAGCAGCTTGGGGGCGAACTATGGCTACACCTTC
V: TRBV5-5
D: NA
J: TRBJ1-2
size: once

CDR3: CASSLRLGRGDEKLFF
DNA: TGTGCCAGCAGCTTAAGGCTGGGCAGGGGTGATGAAAAACTGTTTTTT
V: TRBV7-6
D: NA
J: TRBJ1-4
size: NA

CDR3: CAWKMVPSSPLHF
DNA: TGTGCCTGGAAGATGGTCCCAAGTTCACCCCTCCACTTT
V: TRBV30
D: NA
J: TRBJ1-6
size: NA

CDR3: CASSVTGPGGEKLFF
DNA: TGTGCCAGCAGTGTGACAGGGCCTGGGGGTGAAAAACTGTTTTTT
V: TRBV6-5
D: TRBD1
J: TRBJ1-4
size: NA

CDR3: CASSAQGTYGYTF
DNA: TGCGCCAGCAGCGCCCAGGGGACCTATGGCTACACCTTC
V: TRBV10-2
D: NA
J: TRBJ1-2
size: NA

CDR3: CASSYSNRVNSPLHF
DNA: TGTGCCAGCAGTTACTCGAACAGGGTAAATTCACCCCTCCACTTT
V: TRBV6-5
D: NA
J: TRBJ1-6
size: NA

CDR3: CASSEASYQGAPRLWYGYTF
DNA: TGTGCCAGCAGTGAAGCCTCGTACCAGGGGGCTCCTAGATTGTGGTATGGCTACACCTTC
V: TRBV6-1
D: TRBD1
J: TRBJ1-2
size: NA

CDR3: CASSKWTDTGNTIYF
DNA: TGCGCCAGCAGCAAGTGGACAGATACTGGAAACACCATATATTTT
V: TRBV5-1
D: NA
J: TRBJ1-3
size: NA

CDR3: CASSETFPLLDGTYGYTF
DNA: TGTGCCAGCAGTGAAACATTCCCCCTTTTAGACGGTACCTATGGCTACACCTTC
V: TRBV6-1
D: NA
J: TRBJ1-2
size: NA

CDR3: CASRRPSGQSNYGYTF
DNA: TGTGCCAGCAGAAGACCGTCGGGACAGTCTAACTATGGCTACACCTTC
V: TRBV27
D: TRBD1
J: TRBJ1-2
size: NA

CDR3: CASSDRGQGVPQHF
DNA: TGTGCCAGCAGTGACCGGGGACAGGGTGTGCCCCAGCATTTT
V: TRBV6-1
D: TRBD1
J: TRBJ1-5
size: NA

CDR3: CASSSGTIQETQYF
DNA: TGTGCCAGCAGCTCGGGGACTATTCAAGAGACCCAGTACTTC
V: TRBV11-3
D: TRBD2
J: TRBJ2-5
size: NA

CDR3: CASSFAGAYGYTF
DNA: TGTGCCAGCAGCTTCGCAGGAGCCTATGGCTACACCTTC
V: TRBV11-2
D: NA
J: TRBJ1-2
size: NA

CDR3: CASSLSGLRANTGELFF
DNA: TGTGCCAGCAGCCTATCGGGACTGCGAGCGAACACCGGGGAGCTGTTTTTT
V: TRBV14
D: NA
J: TRBJ2-2
size: NA

CDR3: CASSLVENYEQYF
DNA: TGTGCCAGCAGCTTAGTAGAGAACTACGAGCAGTACTTC
V: TRBV7-8
D: NA
J: TRBJ2-7
size: once

CDR3: CASSSTLASGSHEQFF
DNA: TGTGCCAGCAGTAGTACATTGGCTAGCGGGAGCCATGAGCAGTTCTTC
V: TRBV2
D: TRBD2
J: TRBJ2-1
size: NA

CDR3: CASLGGGAGSPYNEQFF
DNA: TGTGCCAGCCTAGGCGGGGGGGCGGGATCCCCCTACAATGAGCAGTTCTTC
V: TRBV19
D: TRBD2
J: TRBJ2-1
size: NA

CDR3: CASSLRPVAGELFF
DNA: TGTGCCAGCAGCTTACGGCCTGTGGCTGGGGAGCTGTTTTTT
V: TRBV7-8
D: NA
J: TRBJ2-2
size: NA

CDR3: CASSPQPDTEAFF
DNA: TGCGCCAGCAGCCCGCAGCCAGACACTGAAGCTTTCTTT
V: TRBV5-1
D: NA
J: TRBJ1-1
size: NA

CDR3: CASSLFGQGSGYTF
DNA: TGCGCCAGCAGCTTGTTTGGACAGGGGAGCGGCTACACCTTC
V: TRBV5-1
D: TRBD1
J: TRBJ1-2
size: NA

CDR3: CASSLGLAGSYEQYF
DNA: TGTGCCAGCAGCTTAGGGCTAGCGGGGTCATACGAGCAGTACTTC
V: TRBV7-6
D: TRBD2
J: TRBJ2-7
size: NA

CDR3: CASSPRDNEQFF
DNA: TGCGCCAGCAGCCCCAGAGACAATGAGCAGTTCTTC
V: TRBV5-1
D: NA
J: TRBJ2-1
size: NA

CDR3: CAWSVLPRSVNTEAFF
DNA: TGTGCCTGGAGTGTACTTCCGAGGTCCGTGAACACTGAAGCTTTCTTT
V: TRBV30
D: NA
J: TRBJ1-1
size: NA